This TCR beta chain stems from a study of TIL therapy for anti-PD-1-resistant metastatic lung cancer. Sequencing used immunoSEQ v3. Clones were read by immunoSEQ multiplex PCR, and TCRdb kept only the in-frame ones, dropping some. The data contain 55,000 to 60,000 clones, about 73% of them singletons. Time point defined: pre-treatment sample, taken before nivolumab and TIL therapy. Patients were adults with stage 4 NSCLC. Germline V gene sequence: CDR1 SGHAT, CDR2 FQNNGV. The V end was cut by 0 bases, the J end by 10 bases, with 10 bases between. The CDR3 extends over 13 amino acids. General study results and limits: TIL clonotype persistence in blood showed no apparent association with response. The cohort had more treatment-naive, never-smoker and oncogene-addicted patients than typical.

Comments on this clone: Antigen specificity is unknown.

This material consisted of blood, taken at baseline. The chain recombines TRBV11-2 with TRBJ2-1; D might be TRBD1 or TRBD2, each matching 6 bases. The TCR originated in a person between 25 and 80 years old with non-small cell lung cancer. Written as DNA, the CDR3 is TGTGCCAGCAGCTTAGAAGGGGGGAGGGAGCAGTTCTTC. This codes for CASSLEGGREQFF.